Following are 21 T cell receptor beta chains from one sample sequenced in a study of cytomegalovirus exposure and HLA in healthy donors. The PCR employed 60 Vbeta primers together with 13 Jbeta primers. The protocol was immunoSEQ multiplex PCR, while the TCRdb copy is restricted to in-frame clones and leaves out a portion. Among approximately 120,000 clones, around 78% were seen once, and the ten largest hold about 4.5%. The material sequenced was PBMCs. The receptors shown here come from a man aged 55 to 69 in good health and CMV-seropositive.

V gene TRBV7-9 combines with J gene TRBJ1-2; perhaps TRBD1 as D (5 bases). V shed 4 bases and J shed 7 bases, with 10 bases lying between them. CDR1 and CDR2 (germline): SEHNR, FQNEAQ (reference sequence). The CDR3 extends over 12 amino acids. The CDR3 DNA follows: TGTGCCAGCAGCTCCCAGGGCGCTGGCTACACCTTC. Translating gives CASSSQGAGYTF.

The rearrangement uses TRBV5-1 and TRBJ1-6, with D unclear. The CDR3 consists of 14 residues. With 7 bases removed from V and 14 bases from J, the gap between germline ends came to 22 bases. Germline values: CDR1 SGHRS, CDR2 YFSETQ. CDR3 amino acids: CASSREEGLLSLHF. As DNA, the CDR3 is TGCGCCAGCTCCCGAGAGGAGGGCTTGCTCTCCCTCCACTTT. Full variable domain (missing parts from reference TRBV5-1 and TRBJ1-6): KAGVTQTPRYLIKTRGQQVTLSCSPISGHRSVSWYQQTPGQGLQFLFEYFSETQRNKGNFPGRFSGRQFSNSRSEMNVSTLELGDSALYLCASSREEGLLSLHFGNGTRLTVT.

CDR3 bases: TGTGCCACCAGCAGTCTTGTTAGGACTAGCGGGGGGGCCTATGACACAGATACGCAGTATTTT. Amino acids: CATSSLVRTSGGAYDTDTQYF. This chain links TRBV15 with TRBJ2-3; 15 bases fit TRBD2. Trimming took 3 bases from V and 2 from J; bases not matched to a gene: 15. CDR1 and CDR2 (germline): LNHNV, YYDKDF (reference sequence). CDR3 length equals 21 residues.

The CDR3 DNA sequence: TGTGCCAGCAGCGTAGGGCCTGGGGCCAACGTCCTGACTTTC. Translated, it gives CASSVGPGANVLTF. The chain joins TRBV9 to TRBJ2-6; D not resolved. The CDR3 sequence is 14 residues long. The V gene lost 0 bases and the J gene lost 2 bases, with 3 bases spanning the gap. The germline V gene has CDR1 SGDLS and CDR2 YYNGEE.

The J gene is TRBJ2-7, the V gene TRBV6-1; 7 bases fit TRBD2. The CDR3 totals 14 residues. CDR1 is MNHNS, CDR2 SASEGT, per germline. J lost 5 bases, V lost 7 bases, and 11 bases had no gene match. The CDR3 reads CASIWGGSQNEQYF. The CDR3 region has the DNA TGTGCCAGCATCTGGGGGGGGTCGCAGAACGAGCAGTACTTC.

The chain links TRBV18 to TRBJ1-4, with TRBD1 matching 8 bases. Per germline, CDR1 KGHSH and CDR2 LQKENI. Trimming took 5 bases from V and 7 from J; bases not matched to a gene: 3. The CDR3 consists of 13 residues. The CDR3 spells CASSFGQGEKLFF. CDR3 nucleotide sequence: TGTGCCAGCTCATTCGGACAGGGTGAAAAACTGTTTTTT. The full variable domain, completed using reference TRBV18 and TRBJ1-4, is NAGVMQNPRHLVRRRGQEARLRCSPMKGHSHVYWYRQLPEEGLKFMVYLQKENIIDESGMPKERFSAEFPKEGPSILRIQQVVRGDSAAYFCASSFGQGEKLFFGSGTQLSVL.

Comments on this clone: Different DNA sequences within this sample yield the same CDR3. CDR3 nucleotides: TGTGCCAGCAGTGAACAGGGGAGCACAGATACGCAGTATTTT. Amino acid sequence: CASSEQGSTDTQYF. The J gene is TRBJ2-3, the V gene TRBV2; D is perhaps TRBD1 (6 bases). Looked up from germline, CDR1 is SNHLY and CDR2 is FYNNEI. V was trimmed by 2 bases and J by 0 bases, leaving 6 bases between them. The CDR3 contains 14 residues.

This sequence joins TRBV5-4 and TRBJ2-2; 8 bases align to TRBD2. The CDR3 runs to 15 residues. The junction had 12 bases not matched to a gene; V was cut back by 7 bases and J by 7 bases. Germline loops: CDR1 SGHNT, CDR2 YYREEE (reference sequence). As DNA, the CDR3 is TGTGCCAGCGGGTCCTGGCGGGGGGTTAGCGGGGAGCTGTTTTTT. This encodes CASGSWRGVSGELFF.

The rearrangement joins TRBV5-4 to TRBJ2-7; D is possibly TRBD2 (7 bases). The CDR3 contains 14 residues. V was shortened by 0 bases and J by 3 bases, with 10 bases between the two germline ends. Germline lookup yields CDR1 SGHNT and CDR2 YYREEE (reference sequence). CDR3 protein: CASSLGGGDYEQYF. CDR3 in DNA: TGTGCCAGCAGCTTGGGAGGGGGGGACTACGAGCAGTACTTC.

The genes are TRBV19 and TRBJ2-3; perhaps TRBD2 as D (5 bases). The CDR3 sequence is 14 residues long. The germline gives CDR1 LNHDA, CDR2 SQIVND (reference sequence). Trimming pared 0 bases from V and 6 bases from J, leaving 10 bases between. The CDR3 coding sequence is TGTGCCAGTAGTATAGATCCGGGGTTTGATACGCAGTATTTT. Translated, it gives CASSIDPGFDTQYF. Based on the CDR3 plus reference TRBV19 and TRBJ2-3, the full variable domain is DGGITQSPKYLFRKEGQNVTLSCEQNLNHDAMYWYRQDPGQGLRLIYYSQIVNDFQKGDIAEGYSVSREKKESFPLTVTSAQKNPTAFYLCASSIDPGFDTQYFGPGTRLTVL.

This clone was observed a few times. DNA for the CDR3: TGTGCCAGCAGTGTTCTAGCGGGGGGCACAGATACGCAGTATTTT. Protein sequence: CASSVLAGGTDTQYF. The chain employs TRBV6-4 and TRBJ2-3; 10 bases line up with TRBD2. This CDR3 has 15 residues. After removal of 4 bases from V and 1 base from J, the junction contained 2 bases not matched to a gene. From germline, CDR1 is MRHNA and CDR2 SNTAGT.

CDR3 loop: CASSAGQGLYNEQFF. The CDR3 DNA reads as TGTGCCAGCAGTGCCGGACAGGGGCTCTACAATGAGCAGTTCTTC. The gene calls are TRBV2 and TRBJ2-1; 9 bases are shared with TRBD1. Germline values: CDR1 SNHLY, CDR2 FYNNEI. The CDR3 spans 15 residues. The ends lost 4 bases at V and 3 bases at J; junction bases unmatched: 4.

The chain is built from TRBV2 and TRBJ1-2; possible D gene TRBD1, 5 bases. Trimming pared 6 bases from V and 7 bases from J, leaving 12 bases between. The germline CDR1 and CDR2 sequences are SNHLY and FYNNEI. The CDR3 spans 12 residues. CDR3 nucleotide sequence: TGTGCCAGCAGCCCTCAGGGAGGTGGCTACACCTTC. Its protein is CASSPQGGGYTF.

This clone was seen just once. The chain employs TRBV5-4 and TRBJ2-1; a weak D match, TRBD1 (6 bases). V was trimmed by 10 bases and J by 7 bases, leaving 24 bases between them. Germline CDR1 reads SGHNT; CDR2 reads YYREEE (reference sequence). The CDR3 runs 15 residues. In DNA, the CDR3 is TGTGCCGGCACCGAGGACAGCTTTTTTGGGAATGAGCAGTTCTTC. Translated: CAGTEDSFFGNEQFF.

The V gene is TRBV7-3, the J gene TRBJ2-3, with 11 nucleotides matching TRBD2. This CDR3 spans 15 amino acids. The V segment lost 5 bases and the J segment 4 bases; nucleotides outside the gene matches: 5. In germline, CDR1 is SGHTA, CDR2 FQGTGA. Written as DNA, the CDR3 is TGTGCCAGCAGCACAGGACTAGCGGGTTCAGATACGCAGTATTTT. Amino acid sequence: CASSTGLAGSDTQYF.

V gene TRBV21-1 combines with J gene TRBJ1-4. TRBV21-1 counts as a pseudogene. The CDR3 contains 15 residues. DNA for the CDR3: TGTGCCAGCAGACTCGGGGGGGGAATCGAAGTAAAACTGTTTTTT. It encodes CASRLGGGIEVKLFF.

This chain joins TRBV29-1 and TRBJ2-1; a possible D gene is TRBD1 (6 bases). There are 13 residues in the CDR3. V dropped 4 bases and J dropped 10 bases, with 17 bases sitting between them. CDR1 and CDR2 from the germline V gene are SQVTM and ANQGSEA. The CDR3 here is CSVADQGMKEQFF. CDR3 DNA: TGCAGCGTTGCTGATCAGGGGATGAAGGAGCAGTTCTTC.

V and J are TRBV9 and TRBJ1-5, with no clear D. V was cut by 9 bases and J by 5 bases, with 3 bases left in between. The CDR3 covers 9 residues. Germline V gene sequence: CDR1 SGDLS, CDR2 YYNGEE. The CDR3 protein is CATYQPQHF. The CDR3 nucleotides are TGTGCCACCTATCAGCCCCAGCATTTT.

The chain recombines TRBV7-6 with TRBJ1-4; 9 positions agree with TRBD1. The CDR3 extends over 16 amino acids. V trimming: 5 bases; J trimming: 1 base; junction bases outside the gene matches: 5. CDR1 and CDR2 (germline): SGHVS, FNYEAQ. The CDR3 here is CASSLRTGETNEKLFF. The CDR3 DNA reads as TGTGCCAGCAGCCTCCGGACAGGGGAAACTAATGAAAAACTGTTTTTT. Supplemented by reference TRBV7-6 and TRBJ1-4, the full variable domain reads GAGVSQSPRYKVTKRGQDVALRCDPISGHVSLYWYRQALGQGPEFLTYFNYEAQQDKSGLPNDRFSAERPEGSISTLTIQRTEQRDSAMYRCASSLRTGETNEKLFFGSGTQLSVL.

This clone was observed once. The chain couples TRBV5-1 to TRBJ2-2; 8 bases are shared with TRBD1. Trimming at V came to 3 bases and at J to 3 bases, leaving 4 bases not matched to a gene. The CDR3 has 15 amino acids. Germline V gene lookup returns CDR1 SGHRS and CDR2 YFSETQ. CDR3 sequence reads: CASSSQGVDTGELFF. Written as DNA, the CDR3 is TGCGCCAGCAGCTCACAGGGGGTGGACACCGGGGAGCTGTTTTTT.

There are a few counts of this clone. The chain couples TRBV9 to TRBJ2-3, with D perhaps TRBD2 (5 bases). Germline V gene data show CDR1 as SGDLS and CDR2 as YYNGEE. V shed 3 bases and J shed 15 bases, with 17 bases lying between them. The CDR3 consists of 12 residues. DNA of the CDR3: TGTGCCAGCAGCGGCGGCGATGGGAGCCTTTATTTT. Translation: CASSGGDGSLYF.